The entry that follows covers one TCR beta chain sequence. In the study's own analysis: For nucleated cells, counts were estimated from reference gene primer amplification. Repertoires were generated with immunoSEQ multiplex PCR, while TCRdb's copy carries only in-frame clones and drops some. V and J calls and clone size follow that table, whereas D and trimming were derived from the DNA. The sample carries some 250,000 clones, 70% to 90% recorded once. V was clipped by 4 bases and J by 7 bases; unmatched bases: 7. Germline values: CDR1 SGHNT, CDR2 YYREEE (reference sequence). The CDR3 consists of 14 residues. The sample is drawn from a study of blood T cell repertoires in COVID-19. Looking at the study overall: Material from acute and convalescent COVID-19 was sourced from the United States, Italy and Spain. The analysed material was cDNA or gDNA that came from T cells, B-cell-depleted T cells, or PBMCs.

All recovered Cohort 3 donors got two negative PCRs, got clearance, or saw symptom resolution. The chain is built from TRBV5-4 and TRBJ1-4, with 7 bases matching TRBD1. The source material was PBMCs or T cells enriched from blood (not recorded which). This receptor was obtained from a man younger than 35 who had recovered from COVID-19. The CDR3 reads CASSQDRRSEKLFF. CDR3 DNA sequence: TGTGCCAGCAGCCAGGACAGGAGATCTGAAAAACTGTTTTTT.